Listed below are T cell receptor beta chains from one sample, sequenced in a study of T cell repertoires in ileal Crohn's disease. This table comes from immunoSEQ multiplex PCR, and its TCRdb copy is limited to in-frame clones, with some not included. The repertoire has more than 950 clones, just under 85% of them found once; the top ten carry about 12%. The sequenced sample consisted of ileal tissue. These receptors all come from an adult with Crohn's disease. Each CDR3 is given with its conserved first and last residue. A D gene is named only where the DNA matches it firmly. Rows may omit the clone size; those that give it use once, few, many or a size class.

clone size	V gene	J gene	D gene	CDR3 DNA	CDR3 protein
-	TRBV5-4	TRBJ2-3	TRBD2	TGTGCCAGCAGCCACGGGACTAGCGGAGATACGCAGTATTTT	CASSHGTSGDTQYF
hyperexpanded	TRBV2	TRBJ1-1	TRBD1	TGTGCCAGCAGTGATAACAGGGGACAGAACACTGAAGCTTTCTTT	CASSDNRGQNTEAFF
-	TRBV29-1	TRBJ2-6	-	TGCAGCGTGGAGACAGGACGCTCTGGGGCCAACGTCCTGACTTTC	CSVETGRSGANVLTF
-	TRBV5-1	TRBJ2-7	-	TGCGCCAGCAGCTTGGATTTAGGGGGAACCTACGAGCAGTACTTC	CASSLDLGGTYEQYF
-	TRBV6-5	TRBJ2-1	TRBD1	TGTGCCAGCAGTTTGGACAGGGGACTCGATGAGCAGTTCTTC	CASSLDRGLDEQFF
few	TRBV5-8	TRBJ1-2	-	TGTGCCAGCAGCTTGGGGTCAGGGATGAAAAGCTATGGCTACACCTTC	CASSLGSGMKSYGYTF
once	TRBV7-9	TRBJ2-3	-	TGTGCCAGCACCTTGGGTAGGGGGAGTCGTACGCAGTATTTT	CASTLGRGSRTQYF
-	TRBV14	TRBJ2-3	-	TGTGCCAGCAGCCAAGGATTAGCGTATACGCAGTATTTT	CASSQGLAYTQYF
-	TRBV7-8	TRBJ1-4	TRBD1	TGTGCCAGCGGTAGGGGGCAAGGTGAAAAACTGTTTTTT	CASGRGQGEKLFF
few	TRBV21-1	TRBJ2-7	-	TGTGCCAGCAGCAAATGGCACTACGAGCAGTACTTC	CASSKWHYEQYF
few	TRBV5-5	TRBJ1-6	-	TGTGCCAGCAGCCGCCCATGGTCCCCCAGGGGTGATTCACCCCTCCACTTT	CASSRPWSPRGDSPLHF
-	TRBV2	TRBJ1-5	-	TGTGCCAGCAGCAGGGATAGCAATCAGCCCCAGCATTTT	CASSRDSNQPQHF
-	TRBV28	TRBJ1-2	TRBD1	TGTGCCAGCAGTTTAGGGGCAGGGGGTGTGTATGGCTACACCTTC	CASSLGAGGVYGYTF
-	TRBV7-7	TRBJ2-3	-	TGTGCTAGCAGCCCAGGTCTGAGCACAGATACGCAGTATTTT	CASSPGLSTDTQYF
-	TRBV28	TRBJ1-5	TRBD1	TGTGCCAGCAGCGAACAGGGGGTAATCGGTCAGCCCCAGCATTTT	CASSEQGVIGQPQHF
-	TRBV5-6	TRBJ1-4	-	TGTGCCAGCAGCTTGTTTGGCGGGGCGAATGAAAAACTGTTTTTT	CASSLFGGANEKLFF
-	TRBV25-1	TRBJ2-1	TRBD1	TGTGCCTCAGTTTCTCCGACAGGGAGTTCCTCCTACAATGAGCAGTTCTTC	CASVSPTGSSSYNEQFF
-	TRBV10-3	TRBJ2-6	-	TGTGCCATCAGTGAGTCGAAAGGGGCGGGGGCCAACGTCCTGACTTTC	CAISESKGAGANVLTF
once	TRBV6-1	TRBJ1-2	-	TGTGCCAGCCTCGGACAGAGGGCGCTGGATGGTGGCTACACCTTC	CASLGQRALDGGYTF
-	TRBV25-1	TRBJ1-5	TRBD1	TGTGCCAGCAGTGAAGGGGGTGGCCAGGGGGTAAATCAGCCCCAGCATTTT	CASSEGGGQGVNQPQHF
-	TRBV7-9	TRBJ2-4	-	TGTGCCAGCAGCTTAACGGAACAGTTGAACATTCAGTACTTC	CASSLTEQLNIQYF
-	TRBV7-8	TRBJ1-6	-	TGTGCCAGTAGGGGGGGATCCTATAATTCACCCCTCCACTTT	CASRGGSYNSPLHF
-	TRBV5-4	TRBJ2-7	TRBD1	TGTGCCAGCAGCCGGGGGGACAGGGGCGACGAGCAGTACTTC	CASSRGDRGDEQYF
-	TRBV5-5	TRBJ1-1	TRBD1	TGTGCCAGCAGCCCTGGGACAGGGGATAGCTGGACTGAAGCTTTCTTT	CASSPGTGDSWTEAFF
once	TRBV28	TRBJ1-4	-	TGTGCCAGCAGTGCCCGACAGGAAAAACTGTTTTTT	CASSARQEKLFF
-	TRBV6-5	TRBJ2-1	TRBD1	TGTGCCAGCAGTCTTCAGGGGGCTTCCTACAATGAGCAGTTCTTC	CASSLQGASYNEQFF
-	TRBV5-5	TRBJ2-1	-	TGTGCCAGCAGCTTGACCGGCTCCTACAATGAGCAGTTCTTC	CASSLTGSYNEQFF
-	TRBV6-6	TRBJ2-1	-	TGTGCCAGCCCCCGCCCCGACAGGACCGACTACAATGAGCAGTTCTTC	CASPRPDRTDYNEQFF
-	TRBV10-3	TRBJ1-1	TRBD1	TGTGCCATCACGACAGGGAGTACCACTGAAGCTTTCTTT	CAITTGSTTEAFF
-	TRBV7-8	TRBJ2-7	TRBD2	TGTGCCAGCAGCCTAGTGACTAGCGGGGGGGTCTACGAGCAGTACTTC	CASSLVTSGGVYEQYF
-	TRBV20-1	TRBJ1-1	-	TGCAGTGTCGGCGAGGACACTGAAGCTTTCTTT	CSVGEDTEAFF
once	TRBV6-4	TRBJ2-1	TRBD2	TGTGCCAGCAGTGTATCGGGGGGTAATAACGATGAGCAGTTCTTC	CASSVSGGNNDEQFF
-	TRBV11-2	TRBJ1-3	-	TGTGCCAGCAGCCCCCCCAACAGGGTTCTCTCCGGAAACACCATATATTTT	CASSPPNRVLSGNTIYF
-	TRBV29-1	TRBJ2-7	TRBD2	TGCAGCGTCGAGCGGGGATTAGAGGACGAGCAGTACTTC	CSVERGLEDEQYF
once	TRBV27	TRBJ1-3	-	TGTGCCAGCAGTAACCGGGAAGGTGGAAACACCATATATTTT	CASSNREGGNTIYF
-	TRBV7-9	TRBJ2-1	TRBD1	TGTGCCAGCAGCCCACAGGGGGGTGACAATGAGCAGTTCTTC	CASSPQGGDNEQFF
-	TRBV7-6	TRBJ2-2	TRBD1	TGTGCCAGCAGCGCACGACAGGGGAGCACCGGGGAGCTGTTTTTT	CASSARQGSTGELFF
few	TRBV28	TRBJ2-2	TRBD2	TGTGCCAGCAGCCGGACTAGCGGGGCCAACACCGGGGAGCTGTTTTTT	CASSRTSGANTGELFF
-	TRBV7-9	TRBJ2-7	-	TGTGCCAGCAGCTTTCAGGTCTCCTACGAGCAGTACTTC	CASSFQVSYEQYF